Following are 4 T cell receptor beta chains from one sample sequenced in a study of T-cell reconstitution after alpha-beta-depleted transplantation in children. This sample's TCRbeta library carried unique molecular identifier barcodes. TCRdb independently ran MiXCR on the PCR reads; one entry per CDR3 protein. Altogether some 440,000 distinct CDR3 sequences are present, 15% to 20% being singletons, with the ten largest covering around 28%. The sequencing used PBMCs, mostly from graft donor cells, collected 360 days after TCRalphabeta/CD19-depleted stem cell transplant. These receptors were obtained from a boy less than two years old who had a stem cell transplant for Wiskott-Aldrich syndrome, so the T cells may come from the graft donor.

CDR3 in DNA: TGTGCCAGCAGCTTAGCGACAGTAGAGCAGTTCTTC. Translated, it gives CASSLATVEQFF. The chain has TRBV11-2 and TRBJ2-1; D is possibly TRBD1 (5 bases). The V gene's germline CDR1 is SGHAT and CDR2 FQNNGV. This CDR3 contains 12 residues. The V and J ends lost 1 base and 10 bases respectively, with 8 bases between them.

The chain is built from TRBV4-2 and TRBJ2-2, with D perhaps matching TRBD2 (6 bases). V lost 7 bases and J lost 5, with 11 bases in between. CDR1 is LGHNA, CDR2 YNFKEQ, per germline. This CDR3 has 13 amino acids. The CDR3 sequence is CASTREYTGELFF. CDR3 in DNA: TGTGCCAGCACTCGGGAGTATACCGGGGAGCTGTTTTTT.

This chain joins TRBV3-1 and TRBJ2-1; 8 bases match TRBD2. The length of the CDR3 is 13 residues. Per germline, CDR1 LGHDT and CDR2 YNNKEL (reference sequence). Trimming at V came to 0 bases and at J to 10 bases, leaving 2 bases not matched to a gene. CDR3 DNA: TGTGCCAGCAGCCAAGACATAGCGGGGGAGCAGTTCTTC. Its translation: CASSQDIAGEQFF.

The chain has TRBV28 and TRBJ1-1, with D hard to call. This CDR3 is 11 amino acids long. Germline CDR1 reads MDHEN; CDR2 reads SYDVKM. V shed 2 bases and J shed 11 bases, with 9 bases lying between them. The CDR3 nucleotides are TGTGCCAGCAGTTTACGCAAAGGGGCTTTCTTT. This encodes CASSLRKGAFF.